Listed here is a single T cell receptor beta chain. The protocol was immunoSEQ multiplex PCR, while the TCRdb copy is restricted to in-frame clones and leaves out a portion. The table lists roughly 100,000 clones, around 84% of them singletons, with around 1.5% in the top ten. The data belong to a study of T cell responses to AZD1222 COVID-19 vaccine. The CDR3 runs to 17 residues. The V gene end was trimmed by 6 bases and the J gene end by 3 bases; junction bases not matched to a gene: 11. Looked up from germline, CDR1 is LNHDA and CDR2 is SQIVND (reference sequence). The TCR was taken from an adult in good health. Source: peripheral blood, taken on day 0 of AZD1222 vaccination. This chain connects TRBV19 to TRBJ1-5; the match to TRBD1 covers 10 bases. The CDR3 here is CASRGWTGGSNNQPQHF. The CDR3 region has the DNA TGTGCCAGTAGGGGATGGACAGGGGGATCTAACAATCAGCCCCAGCATTTT.